This passage covers 5 T cell receptor beta chains from one sample sequenced in a study of T-cell reconstitution after alpha-beta-depleted transplantation in children. It was with unique molecular identifiers that the TCRbeta library was prepared. Via MiXCR, TCRdb re-called the PCR reads, giving one row per CDR3 protein. The table lists around 700,000 distinct CDR3 sequences, around 14% of them singletons. This specimen consisted of PBMCs, obtained before TCRalphabeta/CD19-depleted stem cell transplant. These receptors originate from a girl aged 2-9 years with congenital amegakaryocytic thrombocytopenia, due to receive a stem cell transplant.

This clonotype was counted ten times or more. V usage is TRBV4-2 and J usage is TRBJ2-5; D remains ambiguous. CDR1 is LGHNA and CDR2 is YNFKEQ in the germline V gene. The CDR3 runs to 14 residues. V was clipped by 1 base and J by 5 bases, with 11 bases between them. CDR3 DNA sequence: TGTGCCAGCAGCCAAGTCGGTGTAGGGGAGACCCAGTACTTC. Its translation: CASSQVGVGETQYF.

This clonotype was counted many times. The rearrangement uses TRBV9 and TRBJ2-3; D not certain. Trimming shortened V by 0 bases and J by 6 bases, and 8 bases separated the two germline ends. Germline CDR1 SGDLS, CDR2 YYNGEE. The CDR3 has 13 residues. Here the CDR3 DNA reads TGTGCCAGCAGCGTAGAGGTGGATGATACGCAGTATTTT. Protein: CASSVEVDDTQYF.

This clonotype has at least ten counts. V is TRBV29-1 and J is TRBJ2-2; tentative D call: TRBD1 (6 bases). The CDR3 runs 16 residues. V lost 7 bases, J lost 0 bases, and 18 bases lay in between. Germline CDR1 is SQVTM and CDR2 is ANQGSEA. CDR3 sequence reads: CSAYGMAGANTGELFF. In nucleotides, the CDR3 is TGCAGCGCTTATGGGATGGCAGGGGCGAACACCGGGGAGCTGTTTTTT.

A few counts support this clonotype. The chain couples TRBV20-1 to TRBJ2-4, with 11 bases that match TRBD1. The V gene end was trimmed by 0 bases and the J gene end by 6 bases; junction bases not matched to a gene: 7. This CDR3 is built from 16 residues. Germline V gene lookup returns CDR1 DFQATT and CDR2 SNEGSKA (reference sequence). CDR3 protein: CSARDRDRGALNIQYF. The CDR3 nucleotides read TGCAGTGCTAGAGACCGGGACAGGGGGGCCCTAAACATTCAGTACTTC.

The CDR3 loop is CASSADSGSYEQYF. The CDR3 DNA reads as TGTGCCAGCAGTGCCGATAGCGGGAGCTACGAGCAGTACTTC. V and J are TRBV12-3 or TRBV12-4 and TRBJ2-7, with 9 bases lining up with TRBD2. This CDR3 spans 14 amino acids. V trimming: 5 bases; J trimming: 3 bases; junction bases outside the gene matches: 5.